This TCR beta chain emerged from a study of T-cell reconstitution after alpha-beta-depleted transplantation in children. A few counts support this clonotype. Construction of the TCRbeta library involved unique molecular identifiers. TCRdb re-called the PCR reads through MiXCR, storing one row per CDR3 protein. The sample holds some 200,000 distinct CDR3 sequences, roughly a tenth seen once. The receptor comes from a human donor who donated a stem cell graft to a child with SCID. The sequencing here drew on PBMCs from the stem cell graft donor, taken from the stem cell graft.

The CDR3 DNA is TGTGCCAGCAGCCCCGCACAGGGGTCCTACAATGAGCAGTTCTTC. Its protein product is CASSPAQGSYNEQFF. V usage is TRBV27 and J usage is TRBJ2-1; 7 nucleotides line up with TRBD1. This CDR3 is built from 15 residues. Germline assignment: CDR1 MNHEY and CDR2 SMNVEV (reference sequence). After removal of 6 bases from V and 1 base from J, the junction contained 6 bases not matched to a gene.